The 22 T cell receptor beta chains given below trace back to one sample, sequenced in a study of T cell clonality in common variable immunodeficiency. Some clones are missing from TCRdb's copy, which holds only in-frame ones; the method was immunoSEQ multiplex PCR. Listed for the sample are roughly 42,000 clones, none seen a single time. Material: peripheral blood mononuclear cells. Receptor source: a person between 18 and 75 years old in good health.

This clone was recorded at least ten times. The read halts 3 residues ahead of the CDR3 end, with the missing end drawn from the germline J gene. The chain links TRBV7-6 to TRBJ1-1; 10 positions match TRBD1. The V gene end was trimmed by 1 base and the J gene end by 0 bases; junction bases not matched to a gene: 8. This CDR3 spans 18 amino acids. Germline V lookup: CDR1 SGHVS, CDR2 FNYEAQ. CDR3 bases read: TGTGCCAGCAGCTTAGTGCCCCGACAGGGGGCCATGAACACTGAA. Translated: CASSLVPRQGAMNTE. The whole CDR3 sequence reads CASSLVPRQGAMNTEAFF.

This clone has a count of ten or more. The read ends 3 residues early relative to the CDR3; the germline J gene fills the gap. The J gene is TRBJ1-1, the V gene TRBV30, with TRBD1 matching over 8 bases. Trimming at V came to 5 bases and at J to 3 bases, leaving 8 bases not matched to a gene. Germline V gives CDR1 GTSNPN, CDR2 SVGIG (reference sequence). The CDR3 runs to 14 residues. The sequenced CDR3 bases are TGTGCCTGGCGAAGAGACAGGGGATACACTGAA. Translating it yields CAWRRDRGYTE. The entire CDR3 sequence reads CAWRRDRGYTEAFF.

This clone appeared many times. The read gets to within 3 residues of the CDR3 end, and the germline J gene fills in the rest. V and J are TRBV5-1 and TRBJ2-7; 7 bases agree with TRBD2. CDR1 and CDR2 from the germline V gene are SGHRS and YFSETQ. The CDR3 sequence is 17 residues long. V trimming: 1 base; J trimming: 0 bases; junction bases outside the gene matches: 10. CDR3 residues: CASSLTPPSSGSYEQYF. CDR3 DNA, as far as it was read: TGCGCCAGCAGCTTGACCCCCCCGTCTAGCGGCTCCTACGAG.

This clone was seen a few times. Sequencing ends 3 residues short of the CDR3 end; the germline J gene provides the rest. This chain links TRBV5-1 with TRBJ2-1; 12 nucleotides line up with TRBD1. The CDR3 loop spans 17 amino acids. V lost 4 bases, J lost 7 bases, and 12 bases stayed unmatched. Germline V lookup: CDR1 SGHRS, CDR2 YFSETQ. The DNA read from the CDR3 is TGCGCCAGCAGCGCTTTAGTCGGGACAGGGGGCCAGAATGAG. It translates to CASSALVGTGGQNE. The whole CDR3 region reads CASSALVGTGGQNEQFF.

This clone has a handful of counts. The CDR3 goes on 3 residues after the read ends, and that part is filled in from the germline J gene. The V call is TRBV19, the J call TRBJ2-4, with D uncertain. This CDR3 is built from 10 residues. Germline-derived CDR1 and CDR2 are LNHDA and SQIVND (reference sequence). The CDR3 DNA, read in part, is TGTGCCAGTAGTAGCTATGGT. Translated, it gives CASSSYG. The whole CDR3 protein is CASSSYGQYF.

This clone was observed many times. The CDR3 is cut off 3 residues early in the read; its end comes from the germline J gene. J is TRBJ1-5 and V is TRBV19; 7 bases agree with TRBD1. With 11 bases clipped from V and 5 bases from J, the junction kept 6 bases outside the gene matches. The CDR3 consists of 12 residues. CDR1 is LNHDA and CDR2 is SQIVND in the germline V gene (reference sequence). The part of the CDR3 DNA that was read is TGTGCCGGTGGCCAGGGGGATCAGCCC. This codes for CAGGQGDQP. In full, the CDR3 reads CAGGQGDQPQHF. The full variable domain, in which reference TRBV19 and TRBJ1-5 provide the parts outside the CDR3, is DGGITQSPKYLFRKEGQNVTLSCEQNLNHDAMYWYRQDPGQGLRLIYYSQIVNDFQKGDIAEGYSVSREKKESFPLTVTSAQKNPTAFYLCAGGQGDQPQHFGDGTRLSIL.

There are many counts of this clone. The read gets to within 3 residues of the CDR3 end, and the germline J gene fills in the rest. The V gene is TRBV20-1, the J gene TRBJ2-2; a weak D match, TRBD1 (5 bases). V lost 4 bases and J lost 4, with 7 bases in between. The CDR3 runs to 12 residues. Germline CDR1 reads DFQATT; CDR2 reads SNEGSKA (reference sequence). The CDR3 sequence is CSATTVTGELFF. Incomplete CDR3 DNA: TGCAGTGCTACGACAGTCACCGGGGAG.

This clone was observed many times. The read ends 3 residues early relative to the CDR3; the germline J gene fills the gap. The V call is TRBV18, the J call TRBJ2-7; 9 bases are shared with TRBD1. The V gene end was trimmed by 3 bases and the J gene end by 3 bases; junction bases not matched to a gene: 3. The germline V gene has CDR1 KGHSH and CDR2 LQKENI. This CDR3 has 14 residues. CDR3 DNA (partial): TGTGCCAGCTCACCCCCGGGACAGGGCTACGAG. This sequence encodes CASSPPGQGYE. Given in full, the CDR3 is CASSPPGQGYEQYF.

This clone was counted ten times or more. The CDR3 loop is CASSSSGGYEQYF. CDR3 DNA, as far as it was read: TGTGCCAGCAGCTCTAGCGGGGGCTACGAG. This chain uses TRBV7-9 with TRBJ2-7; TRBD2 matches 10 bases. The read halts 3 residues ahead of the CDR3 end, with the missing end drawn from the germline J gene. CDR3 size: 13 residues. Germline-derived CDR1 and CDR2 are SEHNR and FQNEAQ (reference sequence). The V gene end was trimmed by 4 bases and the J gene end by 3 bases; junction bases not matched to a gene: 0.

In this sample, this clone turned up many times. The read terminates 3 residues ahead of where the CDR3 ends, so the germline J gene completes it. This chain connects TRBV7-2 to TRBJ2-7; TRBD2 matches 7 bases. The V segment lost 0 bases and the J segment 0 bases; nucleotides outside the gene matches: 5. The CDR3 is made up of 16 amino acids. CDR1 is SGHTA, CDR2 FQGNSA, per germline. The DNA read from the CDR3 is TGTGCCAGCAGCTTAGCGGGGGGGTTCCCCTCCTACGAG. Residues: CASSLAGGFPSYE. The full CDR3 reads CASSLAGGFPSYEQYF.

Many counts were recorded for this clone. Read data end 3 residues before the CDR3 end; the end is taken from the germline J gene. The chain has TRBV11-3 and TRBJ2-1, with 7 nucleotides matching TRBD1. V lost 5 bases to trimming and J lost 1 base; unmatched junction nucleotides: 2. The germline gives CDR1 SGHNT, CDR2 YENEEA. This CDR3 is 14 amino acids long. CDR3 DNA, as far as it was read: TGTGCCAGCAGCGCAGGGGGATCCTACAATGAG. Its protein product is CASSAGGSYNE. The whole CDR3 sequence is CASSAGGSYNEQFF.

Ten or more counts support this clone. The DNA ends 3 residues before the CDR3 does, and the rest of the CDR3 is filled in from the germline J gene. The V gene is TRBV5-4, the J gene TRBJ1-6, with a weak D call TRBD1 (5 bases). There are 14 residues in the CDR3. Trimming pared 4 bases from V and 6 bases from J, leaving 11 bases between. Looked up from germline, CDR1 is SGHNT and CDR2 is YYREEE (reference sequence). CDR3 DNA, as far as it was read: TGTGCCAGCAGCCCGGGACTTCCTAATTCACCC. Residues: CASSPGLPNSP. Given in full, the CDR3 is CASSPGLPNSPLHF.

This clone was found many times. The CDR3 goes on 3 residues after the read ends, and that part is filled in from the germline J gene. J is TRBJ2-1 and V is TRBV2; 7 positions match TRBD1. From germline, CDR1 is SNHLY and CDR2 FYNNEI. CDR3 length: 14 residues. V was clipped by 6 bases and J by 5 bases; unmatched bases: 7. The sequenced CDR3 bases are TGTGCCAGCAGGAAGACGGGACAGCACAATGAG. Protein sequence: CASRKTGQHNE. The full CDR3 is CASRKTGQHNEQFF.

This clone came up many times. Read sequence stops 3 residues before the CDR3 end, and the germline J gene provides the missing end. The genes are TRBV7-2 and TRBJ2-5, with 11 bases matching TRBD1. The germline CDR1 and CDR2 sequences are SGHTA and FQGNSA. Unmatched junction bases numbered 4, after V lost 5 bases and J lost 5 bases. This CDR3 is built from 14 residues. The CDR3 reads CASSRRDRGETQYF. CDR3 DNA, as far as it was read: TGTGCCAGCAGCCGCAGGGACAGGGGGGAGACC.

In this sample, this clone turned up many times. The read comes to an end 3 residues before the CDR3 does, leaving the germline J gene to fill in the end. The J gene is TRBJ1-5, the V gene TRBV30; D is possibly TRBD1 (6 bases). V lost 2 bases and J lost 5, with 19 bases in between. Germline-derived CDR1 and CDR2 are GTSNPN and SVGIG (reference sequence). The CDR3 runs 16 residues. CDR3 loop: CAWSLTGTRLHQPQHF. Partial CDR3 DNA: TGTGCCTGGAGTTTAACTGGGACAAGGCTCCATCAGCCC.

The table lists this clone with many counts. The read ends 3 residues shy of where the CDR3 ends; the end is completed using the germline J gene. The rearrangement uses TRBV30 and TRBJ1-1; maybe TRBD1 (6 bases). V lost 3 bases to trimming and J lost 6 bases, with 8 bases between them. The CDR3 spans 11 residues. In germline, CDR1 is GTSNPN, CDR2 SVGIG (reference sequence). The CDR3 region is CAWRQGSEAFF. The CDR3 bases that were read are TGTGCCTGGAGACAGGGTTCTGAA.

This clone was detected ten times or more. The read comes to an end 3 residues before the CDR3 does, leaving the germline J gene to fill in the end. The sample holds other DNA sequences that translate to the same CDR3. The rearrangement links TRBV20-1 to TRBJ1-1, with D perhaps matching TRBD1 (6 bases). Germline V gene data show CDR1 as DFQATT and CDR2 as SNEGSKA (reference sequence). The CDR3 is 12 residues long. The V and J ends lost 6 bases and 2 bases respectively, with 10 bases between them. The CDR3 spells CSAPTGNTEAFF. CDR3 bases read: TGCAGTGCCCCGACAGGTAACACTGAA.

This clone appeared many times. The read ends 3 residues shy of where the CDR3 ends; the end is completed using the germline J gene. The chain joins TRBV4-2 to TRBJ1-5; D is perhaps TRBD1 (6 bases). Germline CDR1 and CDR2: LGHNA and YNFKEQ. Trimming left V 4 bases short and J 2 bases short, with 12 bases between. This CDR3 is built from 15 residues. The CDR3 loop reads CASSPETGGNQPQHF. CDR3 DNA (partial): TGTGCCAGCAGCCCGGAGACAGGAGGCAATCAGCCC.

This clone was recorded at least ten times. The junction departs from germline at one end; a sequencing error may be responsible. CDR3 protein: CAGSAPRGGNTEAFF. The CDR3 DNA, read in part, is TGCGCCGGCAGTGCCCCGAGGGGCGGGAACACTGAA. The chain couples TRBV10-1 to TRBJ1-1; D is perhaps TRBD1 (5 bases). Sequencing ends 3 residues short of the CDR3 end; the germline J gene provides the rest. CDR1 is WNHNN and CDR2 is SYGVQD in the germline V gene (reference sequence). CDR3 size: 15 residues.

This clone has a count of ten or more. Read coverage stops 3 residues before the CDR3 terminus; the germline J gene supplies the remainder. The genes are TRBV18 and TRBJ1-5; no firm D call. Germline V CDR1 and CDR2: KGHSH, LQKENI. The V end lost 3 bases, the J end lost 0 bases, and 9 bases lay between the germline ends. This CDR3 has 15 residues. The CDR3 protein is CASSPEGLSNQPQHF. The sequenced CDR3 bases are TGTGCCAGCTCACCGGAAGGACTTAGCAATCAGCCC.

This clone occurred many times. At one boundary the junction diverges from the germline segment, which might be a read error. The DNA ends 3 residues before the CDR3 does, and the rest of the CDR3 is filled in from the germline J gene. The chain combines TRBV7-3 with TRBJ2-3, with 9 bases that match TRBD2. CDR1 is SGHTA and CDR2 is FQGTGA in the germline V gene. The CDR3 has 13 residues. The CDR3 bases that were read are TGTGCCAGCAGCCTAACTAGCGGGTATACG. Amino acids: CASSLTSGYT. The entire CDR3 is CASSLTSGYTQYF.

At least ten counts were recorded for this clone. The sequenced fragment ends 3 residues before the CDR3 boundary, so the rest is inferred from the germline J gene. The chain combines TRBV19 with TRBJ2-7, with TRBD2 identical over 16 bases. From germline, CDR1 is LNHDA and CDR2 SQIVND (reference sequence). Losses at the gene ends were 5 bases for V and 5 bases for J; bases not matched to a gene: 9. The CDR3 has 17 residues. The CDR3 is CASSRGLAGGPFNEQYF. Incomplete CDR3 DNA: TGTGCCAGTAGTCGGGGACTAGCGGGAGGGCCCTTCAACGAG.